The present T cell receptor beta chain was sequenced within a study of PD-L1 blockade in urothelial cancer. Looking at the study overall: The patients first took atezolizumab around 2014, receiving 1,200 mg intravenously every 3 weeks.

The time point denotes: peripheral blood 6 weeks after treatment start. Using immunoSEQ multiplex PCR, the repertoire was profiled, and TCRdb retains in-frame clones only, with some absent. Of some 41,000 clones listed, roughly 85% are singletons. Per germline, CDR1 MDHEN and CDR2 SYDVKM. With 7 bases removed from V and 4 bases from J, the gap between germline ends came to 14 bases. This CDR3 has 14 amino acids. The sample here was PBMCs, taken around atezolizumab (anti-PD-L1) treatment. The V gene is TRBV28, the J gene TRBJ2-1, with TRBD2 as a possible D gene (7 bases). This receptor was identified in a man in his sixties with urothelial cancer. For the CDR3, the DNA is TGTGCCAGCACCCCCGGGGGGCGGTACAATGAGCAGTTCTTC. Protein sequence: CASTPGGRYNEQFF. The full variable domain, rest sourced from reference TRBV28 and TRBJ2-1, is DVKVTQSSRYLVKRTGEKVFLECVQDMDHENMFWYRQDPGLGLRLIYFSYDVKMKEKGDIPEGYSVSREKKERFSLILESASTNQTSMYLCASTPGGRYNEQFFGPGTRLTVL.